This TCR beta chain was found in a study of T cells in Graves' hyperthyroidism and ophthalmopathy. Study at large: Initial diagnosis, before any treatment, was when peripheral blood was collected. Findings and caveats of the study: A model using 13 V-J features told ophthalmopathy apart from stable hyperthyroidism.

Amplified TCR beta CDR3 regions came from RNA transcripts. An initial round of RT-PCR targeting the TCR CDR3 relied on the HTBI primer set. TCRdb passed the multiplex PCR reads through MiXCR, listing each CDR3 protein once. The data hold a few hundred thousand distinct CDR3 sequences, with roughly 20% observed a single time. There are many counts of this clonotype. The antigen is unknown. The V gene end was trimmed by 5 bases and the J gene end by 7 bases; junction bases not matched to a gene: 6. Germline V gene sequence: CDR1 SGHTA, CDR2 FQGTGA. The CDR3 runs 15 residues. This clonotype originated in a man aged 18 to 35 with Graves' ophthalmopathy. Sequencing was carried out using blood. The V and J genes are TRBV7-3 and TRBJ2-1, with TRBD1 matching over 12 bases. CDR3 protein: CASSAAGQGANEQFF. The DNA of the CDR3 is TGTGCCAGCAGCGCAGCGGGACAGGGGGCGAATGAGCAGTTCTTC.